The 20 T cell receptor beta chains presented below share a single source sample, sequenced in a study of OX40 agonist ivuxolimab in advanced cancers. Library method: the immunoSEQ multiplex PCR assay. This is the immuneACCESS table as TCRdb keeps it, with only in-frame sequences that have V and J called. A part of the clones is gone; compared with another copy, unresolved V genes explain less than half, and the rest is unexplained. This sample lists around 10,000 clones; less than 80% were detected once. About 20% of the sample belongs to the ten largest clones. Sample: CD4+ or CD8+ T cells sorted from blood, taken in a trial of the OX40 agonist ivuxolimab. Source of these receptors: an adult with an advanced solid tumor such as melanoma, head and neck, liver or kidney cancer.

V usage is TRBV7-4 and J usage is TRBJ1-5; 12 bases are shared with TRBD1. V lost 5 bases and J lost 1; bases outside the gene matches: 9. CDR3 size: 18 residues. Germline V gene sequence: CDR1 SGHVT, CDR2 SQSDAQ. The CDR3 protein is CASSPGTGGLLSNQPQHF. CDR3 nucleotides: TGTGCCAGCAGCCCCGGGACAGGGGGCCTTCTAAGCAATCAGCCCCAGCATTTT.

This clone has just a few counts. The V and J genes are TRBV7-4 and TRBJ1-2; D gene uncertain. V gave up 6 bases and J gave up 8 bases, with 19 bases separating them. The CDR3 is 14 residues long. Germline lookup yields CDR1 SGHVT and CDR2 SQSDAQ. CDR3 loop: CASSYERDLRGYTF. The CDR3 DNA reads as TGTGCCAGCAGTTACGAGAGAGACCTGAGAGGCTACACCTTC.

This CDR3 is CASSPGTGKNTEAFF. The CDR3 DNA reads as TGTGCCAGCAGCCCCGGGACAGGGAAGAACACTGAAGCTTTCTTT. The genes are TRBV14 and TRBJ1-1; 9 positions match TRBD1. The CDR3 extends over 15 amino acids. J was trimmed by 1 base and V by 4 bases; bases with no gene match: 4. CDR1 is SGHDN and CDR2 is FVKESK in the germline V gene. The full variable domain, in which reference TRBV14 and TRBJ1-1 provide the parts outside the CDR3, is EAGVTQFPSHSVIEKGQTVTLRCDPISGHDNLYWYRRVMGKEIKFLLHFVKESKQDESGMPNNRFLAERTGGTYSTLKVQPAELEDSGVYFCASSPGTGKNTEAFFGQGTRLTVV.

The gene calls are TRBV10-1 and TRBJ2-7; D gene unclear. Germline CDR1 reads WNHNN; CDR2 reads SYGVQD (reference sequence). The V end was cut by 2 bases, the J end by 7 bases, with 12 bases between. CDR3 length: 13 amino acids. The CDR3 loop is CASSEGPTLEQYF. In DNA form, the CDR3 reads TGCGCCAGCAGTGAGGGACCCACATTGGAGCAGTACTTC.

The chain combines TRBV30 with TRBJ2-5; D remains unclear. Trimming took 2 bases from V and 4 from J, leaving 11 bases between them. This CDR3 contains 13 residues. In germline, CDR1 is GTSNPN, CDR2 SVGIG (reference sequence). Written as DNA, the CDR3 is TGTGCCTGGAGTCCCTTCGAGAGAGAGACCCAGTACTTC. This codes for CAWSPFERETQYF.

V gene TRBV5-1 combines with J gene TRBJ1-6, with no clear D. The length of the CDR3 is 15 residues. Germline V gene sequence: CDR1 SGHRS, CDR2 YFSETQ. V was clipped by 0 bases and J by 2 bases, with 6 bases between them. For the CDR3, the DNA is TGCGCCAGCAGCTTGGGGGAGCCCTATAATTCACCCCTCCACTTT. Translated: CASSLGEPYNSPLHF.

The J gene is TRBJ2-3, the V gene TRBV12-5; D might be TRBD1 (6 bases). The CDR3 has 16 amino acids. Germline V lookup: CDR1 LGHNT, CDR2 FRNRAP. Trimming took 0 bases from V and 3 from J, leaving 13 bases between them. CDR3 nucleotides: TGTGCTAGTGGTTTGGTACAGGGTTCCCTAACAGATACGCAGTATTTT. Translated: CASGLVQGSLTDTQYF.

This chain connects TRBV30 to TRBJ2-7; the match to TRBD2 covers 10 bases. This CDR3 comprises 17 residues. CDR1 and CDR2 (germline): GTSNPN, SVGIG (reference sequence). V lost 2 bases and J lost 1; bases outside the gene matches: 11. CDR3 loop: CAWSKASGGPWSYEQYF. Here the CDR3 DNA reads TGTGCCTGGAGTAAGGCTAGCGGGGGTCCATGGTCCTACGAGCAGTACTTC.

The chain combines TRBV7-3 with TRBJ2-7, with 7 bases matching TRBD1. CDR3 length: 15 amino acids. V lost 11 bases and J lost 0; bases outside the gene matches: 13. CDR1 and CDR2 (germline): SGHTA, FQGTGA. The CDR3, as DNA: TGTGCCCCGCGGCGGAGCAGGGGGATCTCCTACGAGCAGTACTTC. Translated, it gives CAPRRSRGISYEQYF.

The chain links TRBV9 to TRBJ2-7; possibly TRBD2 for D (6 bases). Trimming left V 4 bases short and J 5 bases short, with 13 bases between. CDR3 length equals 13 residues. Germline CDR1 SGDLS, CDR2 YYNGEE. CDR3 region: CASSPRLGDEQYF. CDR3 DNA: TGTGCCAGCAGCCCTCGACTAGGGGACGAGCAGTACTTC.

This clone occurred once. The chain has TRBV4-3 and TRBJ1-4; D unclear. Deletions cut 3 bases from V and 1 base from J, with 15 bases between. This CDR3 is built from 17 residues. Germline loops: CDR1 LGHNA, CDR2 YSLEER. In DNA form, the CDR3 reads TGCGCCAGCAGCCAGCACGAACGATCGGAAACTAATGAAAAACTGTTTTTT. Protein product: CASSQHERSETNEKLFF.

In nucleotides, the CDR3 is TGCGCCAGCAGCACTTTTGGGGGGCAGGGGGTCTCCTACGAGCAGTACTTC. Residues: CASSTFGGQGVSYEQYF. This sequence joins TRBV5-1 and TRBJ2-7, with TRBD1 as a possible D gene (7 bases). The length of the CDR3 is 17 residues. V shed 4 bases and J shed 0 bases, with 20 bases lying between them. Germline values: CDR1 SGHRS, CDR2 YFSETQ.

The chain has TRBV7-9 and TRBJ1-2; no clear D. The germline CDR1 and CDR2 sequences are SEHNR and FQNEAQ (reference sequence). Trimming pared 2 bases from V and 8 bases from J, leaving 9 bases between. The CDR3 loop spans 12 amino acids. The CDR3 coding sequence is TGTGCCAGCAGCTTATATAGAAGCGGCTACACCTTC. It yields the protein CASSLYRSGYTF. Filled out from reference TRBV7-9 and TRBJ1-2, the complete variable domain reads DTGVSQNPRHKITKRGQNVTFRCDPISEHNRLYWYRQTLGQGPEFLTYFQNEAQLEKSRLLSDRFSAERPKGSFSTLEIQRTEQGDSAMYLCASSLYRSGYTFGSGTRLTVV.

The chain is built from TRBV28 and TRBJ2-2; 8 nucleotides match TRBD1. This CDR3 region has 17 residues. Trimming at V came to 8 bases and at J to 0 bases, leaving 11 bases not matched to a gene. Germline V lookup: CDR1 MDHEN, CDR2 SYDVKM. For the CDR3, the DNA is TGTGCCAGCGGCTGGGACAGGAGGAGAGCGAACACCGGGGAGCTGTTTTTT. Translating gives CASGWDRRRANTGELFF.

The CDR3 loop is CASSSRQGNTEAFF. DNA of the CDR3: TGTGCCAGCAGCTCCCGACAGGGTAACACTGAAGCTTTCTTT. The V gene is TRBV11-3, the J gene TRBJ1-1, with 7 bases identical to TRBD1. The germline V gene encodes CDR1 SGHNT and CDR2 YENEEA. The CDR3 has 14 residues. V lost 4 bases, J lost 2 bases, and 4 bases stayed unmatched.

This clone turned up a few times. V gene TRBV28 combines with J gene TRBJ2-3; D is perhaps TRBD1 (5 bases). The CDR3 is made up of 18 amino acids. The germline V gene encodes CDR1 MDHEN and CDR2 SYDVKM. V was cut by 6 bases and J by 2 bases, with 24 bases left in between. The CDR3 DNA is TGTGCCAGCAGCACAACTATACGGACGACAGAAACCACAGATACGCAGTATTTT. Amino acid sequence: CASSTTIRTTETTDTQYF.

This clone was seen a handful of times. This chain links TRBV29-1 with TRBJ2-3; D gene ambiguous. Looked up from germline, CDR1 is SQVTM and CDR2 is ANQGSEA. Trimming pared 0 bases from V and 3 bases from J, leaving 13 bases between. The CDR3 contains 15 residues. The CDR3 DNA is TGCAGCGTTGAAGATGACGGGTTCGTGACAGATACGCAGTATTTT. It specifies CSVEDDGFVTDTQYF.

The chain links TRBV4-1 to TRBJ1-1; D is unclear. CDR1 MGHRA and CDR2 YSYEKL come from the germline V gene. The V and J ends lost 8 bases and 1 base respectively, with 17 bases between them. The CDR3 extends over 15 amino acids. CDR3 sequence reads: CASGAVGRKNTEAFF. The CDR3 DNA reads as TGCGCCAGCGGCGCAGTCGGGAGAAAGAACACTGAAGCTTTCTTT.

The J gene is TRBJ2-3, the V gene TRBV19; 8 bases fit TRBD2. CDR1 LNHDA and CDR2 SQIVND come from the germline V gene (reference sequence). J gave up 3 bases and V 7 bases, and 9 bases lay outside the gene matches. This CDR3 spans 15 amino acids. CDR3 protein: CASMAGGWGTDTQYF. The CDR3 DNA follows: TGTGCCAGTATGGCGGGGGGCTGGGGGACAGATACGCAGTATTTT.

In the case of this clone: One end of the junction does not line up with germline, which may come from a read error. The chain uses TRBV13 and TRBJ1-3; D gene uncertain. There are 15 residues in the CDR3. Germline values: CDR1 PRHDT, CDR2 FYEKMQ (reference sequence). CDR3 loop: CLFRFRVSSGNTIYF. CDR3 in DNA: TGCCTTTTTAGGTTCCGTGTTTCCTCTGGAAACACCATATATTTT.